The 9 T cell receptor beta chains below come from one sample, sequenced in a study of Ad26.COV2.S vaccination and SARS-CoV-2 variants. Specified treatment: some 20 received Ad26.COV2.S at low or high dose, single or two shots; 5 received placebo; per-sample allocation not given. All samples were drawn on day 63, counting from the first vaccine or placebo injection. The data were produced by immunoSEQ multiplex PCR, yet TCRdb's version contains in-frame clones alone and is incomplete. The repertoire consists of about 400,000 clones, with approximately 89% occurring once and the leading ten covering under 2%. This material consisted of peripheral blood, taken in a trial of Ad26.COV2.S vaccine versus placebo. The receptors derive from a person between 18 and 65 years old who received the Ad26.COV2.S COVID-19 vaccine or a placebo.

The chain employs TRBV6-5 and TRBJ2-7, with 8 positions matching TRBD1. Trimming cost V 2 bases and J 7 bases; bases outside gene matches: 4. The length of the CDR3 is 13 residues. The germline gives CDR1 MNHEY, CDR2 SVGAGI. In DNA, the CDR3 is TGTGCCAGCAGTTACGACAGGGGTTTGGAGCAGTACTTC. It translates to CASSYDRGLEQYF.

The chain joins TRBV7-2 to TRBJ1-1; perhaps TRBD1 as D (5 bases). V lost 3 bases and J 4 bases, leaving 15 bases between the germline ends. In germline, CDR1 is SGHTA, CDR2 FQGNSA. CDR3 length: 15 amino acids. In nucleotides, the CDR3 is TGTGCCAGCAGCTTCCAGGGAAGTCTCGGCACTGAAGCTTTCTTT. Translating it yields CASSFQGSLGTEAFF.

Only a few counts were recorded for this clone. J is TRBJ1-4 and V is TRBV20-1; D is perhaps TRBD1 (5 bases). V lost 3 bases, J lost 2 bases, and 10 bases lay in between. Germline loops: CDR1 DFQATT, CDR2 SNEGSKA (reference sequence). This CDR3 spans 14 amino acids. The CDR3 region has the DNA TGCAGTGCTAGTTGGGGGGGGACTAATGAAAAACTGTTTTTT. It yields the protein CSASWGGTNEKLFF.

This clone was counted a single time. This rearrangement joins TRBV28 to TRBJ2-7; D remains ambiguous. Germline loops: CDR1 MDHEN, CDR2 SYDVKM. The V end was cut by 2 bases, the J end by 6 bases, with 11 bases between. The CDR3 has 13 residues. For the CDR3, the DNA is TGTGCCAGCAGTTTAGTAGGACCCCCCGAGCAGTACTTC. Translation: CASSLVGPPEQYF.

The rearrangement links TRBV5-1 to TRBJ1-1; D might be TRBD1 (6 bases). The length of the CDR3 is 19 residues. CDR1 and CDR2 (germline): SGHRS, YFSETQ. V was clipped by 1 base and J by 1 base, with 23 bases between them. CDR3 sequence reads: CASSLRAGAKWVPNTEAFF. CDR3 nucleotides: TGCGCCAGCAGCTTGCGAGCAGGGGCCAAATGGGTCCCGAACACTGAAGCTTTCTTT. Filled out from reference TRBV5-1 and TRBJ1-1, the complete variable domain reads KAGVTQTPRYLIKTRGQQVTLSCSPISGHRSVSWYQQTPGQGLQFLFEYFSETQRNKGNFPGRFSGRQFSNSRSEMNVSTLELGDSALYLCASSLRAGAKWVPNTEAFFGQGTRLTVV.

CDR3 loop: CSVAPGYLTDTQYF. The CDR3 nucleotides are TGCAGCGTTGCTCCTGGGTACCTCACAGATACGCAGTATTTT. The V and J genes are TRBV29-1 and TRBJ2-3; D gene ambiguous. CDR1 and CDR2 from the germline V gene are SQVTM and ANQGSEA. The CDR3 runs to 14 residues. Trimming left V 4 bases short and J 2 bases short, with 13 bases between.

In its sample, this clone was seen once. The gene calls are TRBV12-5 and TRBJ1-1; no clear D gene. V lost 3 bases and J 7 bases, leaving 6 bases between the germline ends. Germline CDR1 is LGHNT and CDR2 is FRNRAP. CDR3 length equals 11 residues. In nucleotides, the CDR3 is TGTGCTAGTGGTTTTTTTAATGAAGCTTTCTTT. The encoded protein is CASGFFNEAFF.

The chain has TRBV2 and TRBJ2-7; D possibly corresponds to TRBD1 (6 bases). Germline CDR1 is SNHLY and CDR2 is FYNNEI. V shed 8 bases and J shed 6 bases, with 20 bases lying between them. The CDR3 is 14 residues long. CDR3 protein: CASELQGQGTEQYF. CDR3 coding DNA: TGTGCCAGCGAATTACAGGGCCAGGGAACCGAGCAGTACTTC.

This chain connects TRBV5-1 to TRBJ1-1; D is undetermined. In germline, CDR1 is SGHRS, CDR2 YFSETQ. The CDR3 totals 13 residues. Trimming left V 3 bases short and J 1 base short, with 7 bases between. CDR3 bases: TGCGCCAGCAGCTCAGCCTGGAACACTGAAGCTTTCTTT. Amino acids: CASSSAWNTEAFF. Complete variable domain (other parts from reference TRBV5-1 and TRBJ1-1): KAGVTQTPRYLIKTRGQQVTLSCSPISGHRSVSWYQQTPGQGLQFLFEYFSETQRNKGNFPGRFSGRQFSNSRSEMNVSTLELGDSALYLCASSSAWNTEAFFGQGTRLTVV.